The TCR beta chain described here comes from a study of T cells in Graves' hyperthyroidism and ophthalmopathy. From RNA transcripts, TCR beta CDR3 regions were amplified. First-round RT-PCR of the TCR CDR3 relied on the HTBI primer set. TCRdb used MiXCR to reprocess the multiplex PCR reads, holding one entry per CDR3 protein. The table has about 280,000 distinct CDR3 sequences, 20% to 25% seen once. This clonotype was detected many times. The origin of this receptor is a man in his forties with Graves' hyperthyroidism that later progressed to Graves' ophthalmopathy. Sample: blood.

CDR3 region: CATSDGQGGETQYF. The CDR3, as DNA: TGTGCCACCAGTGATGGCCAGGGCGGGGAGACCCAGTACTTC. The chain couples TRBV24-1 to TRBJ2-5, with D perhaps matching TRBD1 or TRBD2 (5 bases each). The CDR3 extends over 14 amino acids. Trimming left V 3 bases short and J 5 bases short, with 12 bases between. The germline V gene has CDR1 KGHDR and CDR2 SFDVKD.